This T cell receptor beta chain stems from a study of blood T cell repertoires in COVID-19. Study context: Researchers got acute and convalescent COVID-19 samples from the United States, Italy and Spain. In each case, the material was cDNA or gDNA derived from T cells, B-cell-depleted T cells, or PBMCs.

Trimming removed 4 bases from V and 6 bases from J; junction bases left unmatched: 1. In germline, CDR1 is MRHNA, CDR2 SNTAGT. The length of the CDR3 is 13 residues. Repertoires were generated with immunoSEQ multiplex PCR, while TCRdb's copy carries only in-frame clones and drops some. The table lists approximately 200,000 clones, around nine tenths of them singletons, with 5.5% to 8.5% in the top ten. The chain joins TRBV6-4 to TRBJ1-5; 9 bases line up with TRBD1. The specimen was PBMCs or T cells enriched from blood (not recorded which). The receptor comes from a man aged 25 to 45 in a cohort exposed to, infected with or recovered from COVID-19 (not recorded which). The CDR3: CASSADRGQPQHF. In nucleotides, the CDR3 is TGTGCCAGCAGTGCGGACAGGGGTCAGCCCCAGCATTTT.